A selection of T cell receptor beta chains follows, all from one sample in a study of T-cell reconstitution after alpha-beta-depleted transplantation in children. TCRdb analysed the PCR reads with MiXCR anew, one entry per CDR3 protein. The sample includes 450,000 to 600,000 distinct CDR3 sequences, about a sixth seen only once; the top ten take 3.3%. The starting material was PBMCs from the stem cell graft donor, obtained from the stem cell graft. These receptors all come from a human donor who donated a stem cell graft to a child with acute lymphoblastic leukemia. The CDR3 runs from the conserved cysteine through the conserved F or W. D genes are given only for firm matches. Clone size is not always given. Where it is, it says once, few, many or a class for expanded clones.

v_gene	abundance	d_gene	j_gene	CDR3aa	CDR3nt
TRBV5-6	few	TRBD2	TRBJ2-7	CASSPLREVDEQYF	TGTGCCAGCAGCCCCCTGCGGGAGGTGGACGAGCAGTACTTC
TRBV29-1	.	.	TRBJ2-7	CSVVGWTYEQYF	TGCAGCGTCGTGGGATGGACTTACGAGCAGTACTTC
TRBV4-1	.	TRBD1	TRBJ1-5	CASSQEGDSASNQPQHF	TGCGCCAGCAGCCAAGAGGGGGACAGCGCCAGCAATCAGCCCCAGCATTTT
TRBV5-1	few	.	TRBJ2-3	CASAQQVADTQYF	TGCGCCAGCGCCCAGCAGGTGGCAGATACGCAGTATTTT
TRBV6-1	few	.	TRBJ1-4	CASSGRAETNEKLFF	TGTGCCAGCAGTGGGAGGGCGGAGACTAATGAAAAACTGTTTTTT
TRBV7-9	.	.	TRBJ2-5	CASTLLGEGETQYF	TGTGCCAGCACCCTTCTCGGCGAAGGGGAGACCCAGTACTTC
TRBV15	.	.	TRBJ1-2	CATWGSFYTASTYGYTF	TGTGCCACTTGGGGTTCCTTTTACACCGCGTCCACGTATGGCTACACCTTC
TRBV27	.	.	TRBJ2-1	CASSQGSNEQFF	TGTGCCAGCAGCCAGGGGTCCAATGAGCAGTTCTTC
TRBV12-3/TRBV12-4	few	.	TRBJ1-1	CASSLRGLAMNTEAFF	TGTGCCAGCAGTCTTAGGGGCCTTGCCATGAACACTGAAGCTTTCTTT
TRBV20-1	.	.	TRBJ2-5	CSASLGETQYF	TGCAGTGCTAGTCTAGGAGAGACCCAGTACTTC
TRBV5-6	.	.	TRBJ2-7	CASSLLDNEQYF	TGTGCCAGCAGCTTACTGGACAACGAGCAGTACTTC
TRBV29-1	.	.	TRBJ2-1	CSAPAFTYNEQFF	TGCAGCGCCCCAGCCTTTACTTACAATGAGCAGTTCTTC
TRBV7-9	few	.	TRBJ2-7	CASSIGTTYEQYF	TGTGCCAGCAGCATAGGGACAACCTACGAGCAGTACTTC
TRBV20-1	few	TRBD2	TRBJ2-1	CSARLSGLRNEQFF	TGCAGTGCTAGATTGTCGGGACTACGCAATGAGCAGTTCTTC
TRBV6-5	.	.	TRBJ2-2	CASSYSGPSTGELFF	TGTGCCAGCAGTTACTCCGGGCCCTCCACCGGGGAGCTGTTTTTT
TRBV12-3/TRBV12-4	.	.	TRBJ2-3	CASRRSLGVSDTQYF	TGTGCCAGCCGGAGGTCCCTCGGCGTTTCAGATACGCAGTATTTT
TRBV5-1	many	TRBD2	TRBJ2-7	CASSLEAGEYEQYF	TGCGCCAGCAGCTTGGAAGCGGGAGAATACGAGCAGTACTTC
TRBV12-3/TRBV12-4	.	TRBD1	TRBJ2-3	CASRTGSSTDTQYF	TGTGCTTCCAGGACAGGGTCGAGCACAGATACGCAGTATTTT
TRBV5-6	once	.	TRBJ1-2	CASSLGDRTYRGYTF	TGTGCCAGCAGCTTGGGAGACAGGACTTATCGTGGCTACACCTTC
TRBV15	many	.	TRBJ1-2	CATSPAGRDLYGYTF	TGTGCCACCAGCCCCGCAGGCAGGGACCTCTATGGCTACACCTTC
TRBV20-1	.	.	TRBJ2-7	CSARDRGQARWYEQYF	TGCAGTGCTAGAGATCGGGGGCAGGCGCGATGGTACGAGCAGTACTTC
TRBV30	.	TRBD1	TRBJ1-5	CAWSVGQTINQPQHF	TGTGCCTGGAGTGTGGGACAGACTATTAATCAGCCCCAGCATTTT
TRBV5-1	.	TRBD1	TRBJ2-1	CASSVTGGTLNEQFF	TGCGCCAGCAGCGTTACAGGGGGCACCCTCAATGAGCAGTTCTTC
TRBV4-2	.	TRBD2	TRBJ2-7	CASSQDPGGPNEQYF	TGTGCCAGCAGCCAAGATCCGGGAGGGCCCAACGAGCAGTACTTC
TRBV2	.	TRBD1	TRBJ1-1	CASSEAGDRGRTEAFF	TGTGCCAGCAGTGAAGCGGGGGACAGGGGGAGAACTGAAGCTTTCTTT
TRBV15	few	.	TRBJ2-2	CATSRDLKVTGELFF	TGTGCCACCAGCAGAGATTTGAAGGTCACCGGGGAGCTGTTTTTT
TRBV30	.	.	TRBJ1-2	CAWSVIEGPNYGYTF	TGTGCCTGGAGCGTAATAGAGGGGCCTAACTATGGCTACACCTTC
TRBV20-1	.	TRBD1	TRBJ1-5	CSARSGTGGNQPQHF	TGCAGTGCTAGATCCGGGACAGGAGGCAATCAGCCCCAGCATTTT
TRBV5-1	.	.	TRBJ2-7	CASSLRLGGTYEQYF	TGCGCCAGCAGCTTGAGGCTGGGCGGCACCTACGAGCAGTACTTC
TRBV20-1	few	TRBD2	TRBJ2-1	CSASVGELAGNEQFF	TGCAGTGCTAGTGTGGGAGAACTAGCGGGCAATGAGCAGTTCTTC
TRBV20-1	.	TRBD2	TRBJ2-7	CSARSGLAGAVSEQYF	TGCAGTGCTAGATCGGGGCTAGCGGGAGCGGTGAGCGAGCAGTACTTC
TRBV7-3	few	TRBD1	TRBJ2-1	CASSLKQSGTGGFGDYNEQFF	TGTGCCAGCAGCTTAAAACAGTCAGGGACAGGGGGCTTTGGGGACTACAATGAGCAGTTCTTC
TRBV24-1	.	.	TRBJ1-1	CATSESGEGMNTEAFF	TGTGCCACCAGTGAATCCGGGGAAGGGATGAACACTGAAGCTTTCTTT
TRBV29-1	.	.	TRBJ2-1	CSVNENSYNEQFF	TGCAGCGTGAACGAGAACTCCTACAATGAGCAGTTCTTC
TRBV3-1	.	.	TRBJ2-1	CASGQGPANNEQFF	TGTGCCAGCGGGCAGGGGCCTGCCAACAATGAGCAGTTCTTC
TRBV3-1	few	TRBD2	TRBJ2-3	CASSQIAGGPIDTQYF	TGTGCCAGCAGCCAAATAGCGGGAGGGCCTATAGATACGCAGTATTTT
TRBV15	.	TRBD2	TRBJ2-1	CATSARSGAASYNEQFF	TGTGCCACCAGCGCCCGCAGCGGGGCTGCTTCCTACAATGAGCAGTTCTTC
TRBV12-3/TRBV12-4	.	TRBD2	TRBJ2-3	CASSPSGINPDTQYF	TGTGCCAGCAGTCCTAGCGGGATAAATCCAGATACGCAGTATTTT
TRBV20-1	.	TRBD2	TRBJ2-1	CSSRVSGRVNEQFF	TGCAGTTCCCGGGTCAGCGGGAGAGTAAATGAGCAGTTCTTC
TRBV15	.	.	TRBJ2-7	CATRDSSYEQYF	TGTGCCACCAGGGACTCTTCCTACGAGCAGTACTTC
TRBV6-4	few	TRBD2	TRBJ2-1	CASSAGTSGRDEQFF	TGTGCCAGCAGCGCCGGGACTAGCGGGAGGGATGAGCAGTTCTTC
TRBV19	.	.	TRBJ2-5	CASRSLPQETQYF	TGTGCCAGTAGATCGCTGCCTCAAGAGACCCAGTACTTC
TRBV2	.	.	TRBJ2-7	CAICPDGAEQYF	TGTGCCATCTGCCCCGACGGAGCGGAGCAGTACTTC